The 20 T cell receptor beta chains given below trace back to one sample, sequenced in a study of control samples from healthy donors and cancer patients. The method was immunoSEQ multiplex PCR; TCRdb's version includes in-frame clones alone and lacks a portion of them. The table includes 150,000 or so clones, over 80% detected once. Sequencing was done on a sample of blood. The source of these receptors is a woman aged 45-65 years in good health.

The J gene is TRBJ2-7, the V gene TRBV7-2; the match to TRBD2 covers 9 bases. Germline V gene data show CDR1 as SGHTA and CDR2 as FQGNSA. The CDR3 is 15 residues long. J gave up 3 bases and V 4 bases, and 7 bases lay outside the gene matches. CDR3 amino acids: CASSWGLAGNYEQYF. The CDR3, as DNA: TGTGCCAGCAGCTGGGGACTAGCTGGGAACTACGAGCAGTACTTC.

The chain links TRBV30 to TRBJ1-1; TRBD1 is a possible D gene (6 bases). Germline values: CDR1 GTSNPN, CDR2 SVGIG (reference sequence). Trimming removed 8 bases from V and 2 bases from J, with 12 bases in between. The CDR3 is made up of 12 amino acids. The CDR3 DNA reads TGTGCCGGGATACAGGGCAACACTGAAGCTTTCTTT. Residues: CAGIQGNTEAFF.

This clone showed up just once. The rearrangement joins TRBV2 to TRBJ2-1; D tentatively reads TRBD1 or TRBD2 (6 bases each). The CDR3 has 16 amino acids. Trimming shortened V by 4 bases and J by 0 bases, and 13 bases separated the two germline ends. Germline V CDR1 and CDR2: SNHLY, FYNNEI. CDR3 sequence: CASSAEGGSSYNEQFF. The CDR3 nucleotides read TGTGCCAGCAGTGCGGAAGGGGGGAGCTCCTACAATGAGCAGTTCTTC.

The chain joins TRBV10-3 to TRBJ1-1; D remains unclear. Germline V gives CDR1 ENHRY, CDR2 SYGVKD. This CDR3 has 12 amino acids. Trimming left V 6 bases short and J 3 bases short, with 8 bases between. The CDR3 bases are TGTGCCATCAGCAGGAGGGACACTGAAGCTTTCTTT. It translates to CAISRRDTEAFF.

The V gene is TRBV28, the J gene TRBJ1-5, with a possible D match to TRBD1 (6 bases). The CDR3 totals 14 residues. V lost 7 bases, J lost 4 bases, and 14 bases lay in between. Germline V CDR1 and CDR2: MDHEN, SYDVKM. CDR3: CASILGQRNQPQHF. The CDR3 nucleotides are TGTGCCAGCATCCTCGGACAGCGAAATCAGCCCCAGCATTTT.

This clone was detected only a few times. The rearrangement joins TRBV5-1 to TRBJ1-1; D is possibly TRBD1 (5 bases). Deletions cut 4 bases from V and 1 base from J, with 11 bases between. Germline V gives CDR1 SGHRS, CDR2 YFSETQ. This CDR3 comprises 14 residues. The CDR3 DNA is TGCGCCAGCAGCGTAGACGGGGGGAACACTGAAGCTTTCTTT. Protein sequence: CASSVDGGNTEAFF. The whole variable domain, filled in from reference TRBV5-1 and TRBJ1-1, reads KAGVTQTPRYLIKTRGQQVTLSCSPISGHRSVSWYQQTPGQGLQFLFEYFSETQRNKGNFPGRFSGRQFSNSRSEMNVSTLELGDSALYLCASSVDGGNTEAFFGQGTRLTVV.

This chain uses TRBV7-8 with TRBJ1-3, with TRBD1 matching 7 bases. V dropped 4 bases and J dropped 0; count of bases not matched to a gene: 6. Germline lookup yields CDR1 SGHVS and CDR2 FQNEAQ. The CDR3 runs to 16 residues. CDR3 sequence: CASSSATGFSGNTIYF. The CDR3 region has the DNA TGTGCCAGCAGCTCAGCGACAGGGTTCTCTGGAAACACCATATATTTT.

The V gene is TRBV5-4, the J gene TRBJ1-2; no clear D gene. This CDR3 is 13 amino acids long. CDR1 and CDR2 from the germline V gene are SGHNT and YYREEE (reference sequence). V gave up 0 bases and J gave up 6 bases, with 9 bases separating them. CDR3 nucleotides: TGTGCCAGCAGCTTGGCCGCCAGCCATGGCTACACCTTC. Translating gives CASSLAASHGYTF.

The V gene is TRBV15, the J gene TRBJ2-1, with 16 bases lining up with TRBD2. The germline V gene encodes CDR1 LNHNV and CDR2 YYDKDF (reference sequence). The CDR3 runs to 21 residues. The ends lost 0 bases at V and 3 bases at J; junction bases unmatched: 11. The CDR3: CATSRDTAGLAGGPNYNEQFF. The DNA of the CDR3 is TGTGCCACCAGCAGAGATACTGCGGGACTAGCGGGAGGGCCTAACTACAATGAGCAGTTCTTC.

V gene TRBV5-6 combines with J gene TRBJ1-2; 9 nucleotides line up with TRBD1. Germline V lookup: CDR1 SGHDT, CDR2 YYEEEE. This CDR3 is 15 amino acids long. V was pared by 4 bases and J by 4 bases, with 8 bases of the junction left unmatched. CDR3 bases: TGTGCCAGCAGCGCTCGGGACAGGGTAGGCTATGGCTACACCTTC. Encoded protein: CASSARDRVGYGYTF.

This clone was counted once. Germline and junction disagree at one end, which may indicate a read error. The gene calls are TRBV25-1 and TRBJ2-7, with D tentatively TRBD2 (6 bases). The CDR3 covers 14 residues. CDR1 is MGHDK and CDR2 is SYGVNS in the germline V gene. This CDR3 reads CASSAPLGGSDKTF. In nucleotides, the CDR3 is TGTGCCAGCAGTGCCCCCCTTGGGGGGTCGGATAAAACCTTC.

The V gene is TRBV3-1 (or the pseudogene TRBV3-2), the J gene TRBJ2-5, with 12 positions matching TRBD2. The germline V gene has CDR1 LGHDT and CDR2 YNNKEL (reference sequence). With 5 bases clipped from V and 6 bases from J, the junction kept 19 bases outside the gene matches. CDR3 size: 19 residues. CDR3 bases: TGTGCCAGCAGCTCGTCGACTAGCGGGGGACATCTCAACCCGAAGACCCAGTACTTC. It codes for CASSSSTSGGHLNPKTQYF.

V gene TRBV19 combines with J gene TRBJ2-7; 8 nucleotides agree with TRBD2. The germline V gene encodes CDR1 LNHDA and CDR2 SQIVND (reference sequence). After removal of 1 base from V and 6 bases from J, the junction contained 8 bases not matched to a gene. The CDR3 has 15 amino acids. The CDR3 DNA sequence: TGTGCCAGTAGTATAGCCGGGACTAGTTTCGGCGAGCAGTACTTC. It translates to CASSIAGTSFGEQYF.

The rearrangement uses TRBV7-9 and TRBJ2-2; 8 nucleotides align to TRBD1. The trim removed 0 bases at V and 4 bases at J, leaving 4 bases unmatched. Germline CDR1 SEHNR, CDR2 FQNEAQ (reference sequence). This CDR3 contains 16 residues. The CDR3 nucleotides read TGTGCCAGCAGCTTAGCCAGGGGGCAGGGCACCGGGGAGCTGTTTTTT. Translation gives CASSLARGQGTGELFF.

The chain couples TRBV12-3 or TRBV12-4 to TRBJ2-5, with a possible D match to TRBD2 (5 bases). Between the trimmed V and J ends, which lost 10 bases and 5 bases, there was a span of 11 bases. The CDR3 is 11 amino acids. This CDR3 is CATGFGETQYF. The CDR3 nucleotides read TGTGCCACGGGGTTTGGGGAGACCCAGTACTTC.

The V and J genes are TRBV5-1 and TRBJ1-1, with D possibly TRBD1 on 5 matching bases. Germline V lookup: CDR1 SGHRS, CDR2 YFSETQ. Trimming pared 5 bases from V and 7 bases from J, leaving 18 bases between. CDR3 length equals 14 residues. For the CDR3, the DNA is TGCGCCAGCAGGAGACAGCCCGAGGGAATTGAAGCTTTCTTT. Amino acid sequence: CASRRQPEGIEAFF.

The chain uses TRBV5-1 and TRBJ1-3; tentatively, D is TRBD1 (5 bases). V shed 0 bases and J shed 0 bases, with 10 bases lying between them. CDR1 is SGHRS, CDR2 YFSETQ, per germline. This CDR3 is 16 amino acids long. Here the CDR3 reads CASSLGGTSSGNTIYF. The DNA for the CDR3 is TGCGCCAGCAGCTTGGGCGGGACCAGCTCTGGAAACACCATATATTTT.

This clone appeared a few times. Additional DNA sequences in this sample encode the identical CDR3. J is TRBJ2-7 and V is TRBV7-9; D gene ambiguous. The V gene lost 1 base and the J gene lost 4 bases, with 5 bases spanning the gap. There are 12 residues in the CDR3. CDR1 is SEHNR, CDR2 FQNEAQ, per germline (reference sequence). The CDR3 sequence: CASSLVGYEQYF. In nucleotides, the CDR3 is TGTGCCAGCAGCTTAGTGGGATACGAGCAGTACTTC. Drawing the rest from reference TRBV7-9 and TRBJ2-7, the complete variable domain is DTGVSQNPRHKITKRGQNVTFRCDPISEHNRLYWYRQTLGQGPEFLTYFQNEAQLEKSRLLSDRFSAERPKGSFSTLEIQRTEQGDSAMYLCASSLVGYEQYFGPGTRLTVT.

The DNA of the CDR3 is TGTGCCAGCAGACTCCTCGGGGAGGGGGCGAGGACTGAAGCTTTCTTT. It encodes CASRLLGEGARTEAFF. This chain connects TRBV27 to TRBJ1-1; TRBD1 agrees at 7 bases. Germline V gives CDR1 MNHEY, CDR2 SMNVEV (reference sequence). J was trimmed by 5 bases and V by 6 bases; bases with no gene match: 15. The CDR3 consists of 16 residues.

The chain links TRBV15 to TRBJ2-3; no reliable D call. V shed 0 bases and J shed 0 bases, with 4 bases lying between them. CDR1 LNHNV and CDR2 YYDKDF come from the germline V gene (reference sequence). The CDR3 sequence is 14 residues long. CDR3 nucleotide sequence: TGTGCCACCAGCAGAGATCTTAGCACAGATACGCAGTATTTT. This sequence encodes CATSRDLSTDTQYF.